The 8 T cell receptor beta chains below all came from one sample that was sequenced in a study of shared clonotypes between healthy human individuals. Profiling relied on immunoSEQ multiplex PCR, and the TCRdb table lists in-frame clones only, not all of them. The data contain more than 400,000 clones, 90% to 96% of them seen just once; the ten biggest clones take up about 0.064%. The sequenced material came from naive CD4+ T cells sorted from blood. Subset reported: CD45RA+ positively selected. The origin of the receptors is a woman in her 30s in good health.

The gene calls are TRBV7-2 and TRBJ1-6; D is possibly TRBD1 (5 bases). The germline V and J ends were trimmed by 5 bases and 9 bases, with 11 bases remaining between them. Germline CDR1 reads SGHTA; CDR2 reads FQGNSA. This CDR3 has 13 residues. The CDR3 here is CASSPVGVSPLHF. For the CDR3, the DNA is TGTGCCAGCAGCCCGGTGGGGGTTTCACCCCTCCACTTT.

V is TRBV27 and J is TRBJ1-6; D is perhaps TRBD1 (5 bases). V was pared by 5 bases and J by 7 bases, with 12 bases between. The germline V gene has CDR1 MNHEY and CDR2 SMNVEV (reference sequence). The CDR3 contains 14 residues. The CDR3 spells CASSRDGLNSPLHF. The CDR3 bases are TGTGCCAGCAGTCGGGACGGATTAAATTCACCCCTCCACTTT.

This chain uses TRBV18 with TRBJ1-5; no definite D call. The germline V and J ends were trimmed by 2 bases and 0 bases, with 5 bases remaining between them. The CDR3 is 14 amino acids. Germline V gene data show CDR1 as KGHSH and CDR2 as LQKENI. This chain's CDR3 is CASSPGDSNQPQHF. In DNA, the CDR3 is TGTGCCAGCTCACCAGGGGATAGCAATCAGCCCCAGCATTTT.

The chain combines TRBV5-1 with TRBJ1-6; D is undetermined. Germline loops: CDR1 SGHRS, CDR2 YFSETQ. This CDR3 contains 14 residues. V shed 6 bases and J shed 9 bases, with 16 bases lying between them. CDR3 region: CASTPTISGSPLHF. The CDR3 DNA reads as TGCGCCAGCACCCCGACTATATCGGGTTCACCCCTCCACTTT.

This chain links TRBV9 with TRBJ2-1; TRBD2 matches 11 bases. Germline values: CDR1 SGDLS, CDR2 YYNGEE. Trimming took 0 bases from V and 8 from J; bases not matched to a gene: 4. This CDR3 region has 15 residues. In nucleotides, the CDR3 is TGTGCCAGCAGCGTAGTAGCGGGAGGGCCATATGAGCAGTTCTTC. Translating gives CASSVVAGGPYEQFF. Variable domain in full (rest from reference TRBV9 and TRBJ2-1): DSGVTQTPKHLITATGQRVTLRCSPRSGDLSVYWYQQSLDQGLQFLIQYYNGEERAKGNILERFSAQQFPDLHSELNLSSLELGDSALYFCASSVVAGGPYEQFFGPGTRLTVL.

The chain links TRBV21-1 to TRBJ1-5; the table names TRBD1, a call not compared with the DNA. TRBV21-1 corresponds to a pseudogene. CDR3 length: 16 amino acids. CDR3 coding DNA: TGTGCCAGCAGCGCTAAGTCCGACAGGGGCAATCAGCCCCAGCATTTT. Protein: CASSAKSDRGNQPQHF.

V gene TRBV9 combines with J gene TRBJ1-1; possibly TRBD1 for D (5 bases). V was cut by 3 bases and J by 1 base, with 10 bases left in between. Germline CDR1 and CDR2: SGDLS and YYNGEE. This CDR3 is 14 amino acids long. CDR3 in amino acids: CASSEQTANTEAFF. The CDR3, as DNA: TGTGCCAGCAGCGAACAGACAGCGAACACTGAAGCTTTCTTT.

The chain links TRBV6-6 to TRBJ2-7, with TRBD1 matching 7 bases. This CDR3 has 14 amino acids. J lost 0 bases, V lost 6 bases, and 5 bases had no gene match. Germline lookup yields CDR1 MNHNY and CDR2 SVGAGI (reference sequence). The CDR3 bases are TGTGCCAGCAGAACTAGGGACAGCTCCTACGAGCAGTACTTC. It is translated as CASRTRDSSYEQYF.